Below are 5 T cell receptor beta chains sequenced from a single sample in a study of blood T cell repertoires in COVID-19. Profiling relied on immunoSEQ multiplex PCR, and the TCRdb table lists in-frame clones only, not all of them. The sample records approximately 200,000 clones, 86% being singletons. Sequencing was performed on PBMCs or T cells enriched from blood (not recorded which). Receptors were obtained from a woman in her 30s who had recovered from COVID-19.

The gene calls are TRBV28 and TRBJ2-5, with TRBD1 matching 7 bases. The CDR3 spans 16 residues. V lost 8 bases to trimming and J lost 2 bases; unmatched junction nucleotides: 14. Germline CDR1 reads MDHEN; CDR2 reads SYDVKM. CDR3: CASGHRGTVRQETQYF. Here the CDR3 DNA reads TGTGCCAGCGGCCACAGGGGAACCGTTCGACAAGAGACCCAGTACTTC. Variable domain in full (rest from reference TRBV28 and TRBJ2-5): DVKVTQSSRYLVKRTGEKVFLECVQDMDHENMFWYRQDPGLGLRLIYFSYDVKMKEKGDIPEGYSVSREKKERFSLILESASTNQTSMYLCASGHRGTVRQETQYFGPGTRLLVL.

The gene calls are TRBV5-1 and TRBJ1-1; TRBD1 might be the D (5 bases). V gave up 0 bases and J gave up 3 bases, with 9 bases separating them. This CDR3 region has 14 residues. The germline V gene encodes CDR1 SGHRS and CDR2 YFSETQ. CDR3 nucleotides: TGCGCCAGCAGCTTGGGAGGAGGGGACACTGAAGCTTTCTTT. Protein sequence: CASSLGGGDTEAFF.

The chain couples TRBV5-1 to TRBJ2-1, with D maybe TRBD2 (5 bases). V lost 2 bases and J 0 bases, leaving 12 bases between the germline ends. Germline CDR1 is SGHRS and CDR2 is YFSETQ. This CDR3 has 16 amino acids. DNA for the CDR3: TGCGCCAGCAGCTTAAGAGCGGACCTCTCCTACAATGAGCAGTTCTTC. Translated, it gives CASSLRADLSYNEQFF.

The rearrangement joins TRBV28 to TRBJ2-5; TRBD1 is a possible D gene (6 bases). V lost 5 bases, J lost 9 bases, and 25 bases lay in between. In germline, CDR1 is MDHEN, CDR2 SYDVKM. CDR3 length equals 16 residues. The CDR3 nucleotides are TGTGCCAGCAGTCCCTATGCCTCTCCACAGGGCTGGGCCCAGTACTTC. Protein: CASSPYASPQGWAQYF.

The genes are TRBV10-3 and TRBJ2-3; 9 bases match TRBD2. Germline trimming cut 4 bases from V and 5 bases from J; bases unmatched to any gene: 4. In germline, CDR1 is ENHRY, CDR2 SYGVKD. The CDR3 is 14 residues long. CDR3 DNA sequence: TGTGCCATCAGTGGAGGACTAGCGAGAGATACGCAGTATTTT. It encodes CAISGGLARDTQYF.